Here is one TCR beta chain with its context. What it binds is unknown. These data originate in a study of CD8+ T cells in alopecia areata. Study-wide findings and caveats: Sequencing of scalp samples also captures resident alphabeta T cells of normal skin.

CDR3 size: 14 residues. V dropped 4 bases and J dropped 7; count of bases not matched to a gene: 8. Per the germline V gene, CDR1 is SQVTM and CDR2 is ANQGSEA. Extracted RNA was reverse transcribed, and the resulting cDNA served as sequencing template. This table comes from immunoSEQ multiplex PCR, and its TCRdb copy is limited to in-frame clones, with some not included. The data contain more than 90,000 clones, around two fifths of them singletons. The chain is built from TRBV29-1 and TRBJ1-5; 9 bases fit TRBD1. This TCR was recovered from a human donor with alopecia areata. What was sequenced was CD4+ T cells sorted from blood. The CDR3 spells CSVAGQGNQQPQHF. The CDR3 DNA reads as TGCAGCGTTGCGGGACAGGGAAACCAACAGCCCCAGCATTTT. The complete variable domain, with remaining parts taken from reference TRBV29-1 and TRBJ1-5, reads SAVISQKPSRDICQRGTSLTIQCQVDSQVTMMFWYRQQPGQSLTLIATANQGSEATYESGFVIDKFPISRPNLTFSTLTVSNMSPEDSSIYLCSVAGQGNQQPQHFGDGTRLSIL.